The TCR beta chain under discussion was sequenced for a study of blood T cell repertoires in COVID-19. Across the whole study: Samples of COVID-19 (acute and convalescent) were obtained from the United States, Italy and Spain. In each case, the material was cDNA or gDNA derived from T cells, B-cell-depleted T cells, or PBMCs.

Germline CDR1 and CDR2: SGHTA and FQGTGA. The length of the CDR3 is 13 residues. Trimming pared 4 bases from V and 6 bases from J, leaving 11 bases between. Methods used by the authors: Reference gene primer amplification gave nucleated cell count estimates. Repertoires were generated with immunoSEQ multiplex PCR, while TCRdb's copy carries only in-frame clones and drops some. That table furnishes V, J and clone size, whereas the DNA furnished D and trimming. The table includes approximately 84,000 clones, about 68% detected once. The chain carries TRBV7-3 and TRBJ2-3; D is ambiguous. The sample comprised peripheral blood. The receptor was derived from a man in his fifties or sixties with active or convalescent COVID-19. The DNA of the CDR3 is TGTGCCAGCAGCTCCGGGTCCCAGGATACGCAGTATTTT. Its translation is CASSSGSQDTQYF.